The 23 T cell receptor beta chains below all came from one sample that was sequenced in a study of OX40 agonist ivuxolimab in advanced cancers. Some clones are missing from TCRdb's copy, which holds only in-frame ones; the method was immunoSEQ multiplex PCR. The sample lists about 73,000 clones; around nine tenths were seen once. Specimen: CD4+ or CD8+ T cells sorted from blood, collected in a trial of the OX40 agonist ivuxolimab. All receptors come from an adult with an advanced solid tumor such as melanoma, head and neck, liver or kidney cancer.

V usage is TRBV7-2 and J usage is TRBJ2-1, with TRBD2 identical over 12 bases. CDR3 length: 16 amino acids. The V segment lost 5 bases and the J segment 4 bases; nucleotides outside the gene matches: 6. Germline V gene lookup returns CDR1 SGHTA and CDR2 FQGNSA. CDR3 DNA: TGTGCCAGCAGCACTAGGACTAGCGGGATATACAATGAGCAGTTCTTC. It specifies CASSTRTSGIYNEQFF.

V gene TRBV7-2 combines with J gene TRBJ1-1, with D possibly matching TRBD1 (5 bases). V was pared by 3 bases and J by 1 base, with 9 bases between. Germline V gene sequence: CDR1 SGHTA, CDR2 FQGNSA. This CDR3 region has 14 residues. CDR3 coding DNA: TGTGCCAGCAGCTTCGGCAGGGAGAACACTGAAGCTTTCTTT. Residues: CASSFGRENTEAFF.

This clone was picked up one time. The sample holds other DNA sequences that translate to the same CDR3. This chain links TRBV19 with TRBJ1-2; 7 positions agree with TRBD1. Germline-derived CDR1 and CDR2 are LNHDA and SQIVND (reference sequence). The CDR3 is made up of 13 amino acids. V lost 5 bases and J lost 6; bases outside the gene matches: 6. The CDR3 is CASSSQGGNGYTF. In DNA, the CDR3 is TGTGCCAGTAGTTCGCAGGGGGGGAATGGCTACACCTTC.

The rearrangement uses TRBV7-8 and TRBJ1-2; 8 nucleotides agree with TRBD1. The CDR3 is 14 amino acids. Germline CDR1 SGHVS, CDR2 FQNEAQ. With V trimmed by 3 bases and J by 6 bases, 6 bases remained unmatched. CDR3 loop: CASSFGQGYHGYTF. The CDR3 DNA reads as TGTGCCAGCAGCTTTGGACAGGGCTATCATGGCTACACCTTC. Using reference TRBV7-8 and TRBJ1-2 for the parts outside the CDR3, the full variable domain is GAGVSQSPRYKVAKRGQDVALRCDPISGHVSLFWYQQALGQGPEFLTYFQNEAQLDKSGLPSDRFFAERPEGSVSTLKIQRTQQEDSAVYLCASSFGQGYHGYTFGSGTRLTVV.

The chain couples TRBV4-1 to TRBJ1-5; 9 positions agree with TRBD1. In germline, CDR1 is MGHRA, CDR2 YSYEKL. The CDR3 length is 16 residues. J gave up 2 bases and V 1 base, and 3 bases lay outside the gene matches. The CDR3 bases are TGCGCCAGCAGCCAAGGACAGGGGGTAGGCAATCAGCCCCAGCATTTT. Residues: CASSQGQGVGNQPQHF.

In the case of this clone: At one of its ends the junction is not consistent with the germline gene, which may arise from a read error. As DNA, the CDR3 is TGTGCCAGCAGTTTAGGAGGATTGTATCGAAAAACTGTTTTT. Translated: CASSLGGLYRKTVF. This chain links TRBV28 with TRBJ1-4; no clear D gene. The CDR3 consists of 14 residues. Germline CDR1 and CDR2: MDHEN and SYDVKM.

This sequence joins TRBV4-1 and TRBJ1-2, with D uncertain. Germline CDR1 and CDR2: MGHRA and YSYEKL. V was clipped by 4 bases and J by 1 base, with 10 bases between them. The CDR3 is 14 residues long. The CDR3 here is CASSLSSVNYGYTF. CDR3 DNA: TGCGCCAGCAGCCTTTCGTCAGTTAACTATGGCTACACCTTC.

This chain uses TRBV7-2 with TRBJ1-2, with TRBD1 matching 7 bases. The germline CDR1 and CDR2 sequences are SGHTA and FQGNSA. The V gene end was trimmed by 2 bases and the J gene end by 3 bases; junction bases not matched to a gene: 6. The CDR3 spans 15 residues. DNA of the CDR3: TGTGCCAGCAGCTTATCGGGACAGATACACTATGGCTACACCTTC. It translates to CASSLSGQIHYGYTF.

The genes are TRBV5-6 and TRBJ1-6; the D gene is possibly TRBD1 (5 bases). Deletions cut 4 bases from V and 4 bases from J, with 12 bases between. This CDR3 contains 15 residues. Germline lookup yields CDR1 SGHDT and CDR2 YYEEEE. The CDR3 sequence is CASSPGPSYNSPLHF. In DNA, the CDR3 is TGTGCCAGCAGCCCGGGACCGAGTTATAATTCACCCCTCCACTTT.

V usage is TRBV6-5 and J usage is TRBJ2-2; tentative D call: TRBD1 (5 bases). Germline V gene sequence: CDR1 MNHEY, CDR2 SVGAGI. This CDR3 comprises 15 residues. Trimming took 0 bases from V and 6 from J, leaving 11 bases between them. The CDR3 is CASSYSDRRPGELFF. The CDR3 DNA reads TGTGCCAGCAGTTACTCCGACAGAAGGCCCGGGGAGCTGTTTTTT.

Only one count was recorded for this clone. The chain uses TRBV28 and TRBJ2-6, with TRBD1 identical over 7 bases. V gave up 5 bases and J gave up 2 bases; unmatched junction bases: 3. Per germline, CDR1 MDHEN and CDR2 SYDVKM. CDR3 length: 15 amino acids. The CDR3 DNA follows: TGTGCCAGCAGTATCACAGGGGCTGGGGCCAACGTCCTGACTTTC. Translation: CASSITGAGANVLTF.

This chain uses TRBV19 with TRBJ1-2, with D uncertain. Trimming left V 4 bases short and J 5 bases short, with 14 bases between. From germline, CDR1 is LNHDA and CDR2 SQIVND (reference sequence). CDR3 length: 14 amino acids. Written as DNA, the CDR3 is TGTGCCAGTAGTACGCCCGAGCTCCGGTATGGCTACACCTTC. Encoded protein: CASSTPELRYGYTF.

The rearrangement links TRBV29-1 to TRBJ1-4, with D maybe TRBD1 (5 bases). The CDR3 is 12 amino acids. CDR1 is SQVTM and CDR2 is ANQGSEA in the germline V gene. With 7 bases removed from V and 7 bases from J, the gap between germline ends came to 13 bases. CDR3 DNA: TGCAGCGCGCGGCAGGGAGGTGAAAAACTGTTTTTT. Amino acid sequence: CSARQGGEKLFF.

This chain joins TRBV2 and TRBJ2-7, with no clear D. V gave up 6 bases and J gave up 6 bases, with 18 bases separating them. Germline V lookup: CDR1 SNHLY, CDR2 FYNNEI. The CDR3 covers 14 residues. The CDR3 region has the DNA TGTGCCAGCAGAGACACCACCCGGATTAGCGAGCAGTACTTC. Translation gives CASRDTTRISEQYF.

The chain employs TRBV6-5 and TRBJ1-1; 8 bases match TRBD1. This CDR3 region has 12 residues. Germline CDR1 reads MNHEY; CDR2 reads SVGAGI. After removal of 6 bases from V and 8 bases from J, the junction contained 5 bases not matched to a gene. The CDR3 region has the DNA TGTGCCAGCAGGACAGGGGAGGCGGAAGCTTTCTTT. Translated: CASRTGEAEAFF.

This chain joins TRBV28 and TRBJ2-7, with 7 bases fitting TRBD1. Trimming at V came to 10 bases and at J to 7 bases, leaving 4 bases not matched to a gene. The germline V gene encodes CDR1 MDHEN and CDR2 SYDVKM. CDR3 length: 10 residues. CDR3 sequence (DNA): TGTGCCACTTCAGGGGGTGAGCAGTACTTC. Protein product: CATSGGEQYF.

The V and J genes are TRBV7-9 and TRBJ1-5; D is unclear. CDR1 is SEHNR, CDR2 FQNEAQ, per germline (reference sequence). CDR3 length: 14 residues. V gave up 6 bases and J gave up 1 base, with 10 bases separating them. The CDR3 reads CASSSGWSNQPQHF. CDR3 nucleotides: TGTGCCAGCAGTTCCGGTTGGAGCAATCAGCCCCAGCATTTT. Full variable domain (rest looked up from reference TRBV7-9 and TRBJ1-5): DTGVSQNPRHKITKRGQNVTFRCDPISEHNRLYWYRQTLGQGPEFLTYFQNEAQLEKSRLLSDRFSAERPKGSFSTLEIQRTEQGDSAMYLCASSSGWSNQPQHFGDGTRLSIL.

A single count supports this clone. J is TRBJ2-7 and V is TRBV6-6; 9 nucleotides agree with TRBD1. Trimming removed 6 bases from V and 4 bases from J; junction bases left unmatched: 13. The CDR3 loop spans 16 amino acids. CDR1 is MNHNY, CDR2 SVGAGI, per germline (reference sequence). The CDR3 here is CASRADGTGPFYEQYF. The CDR3 DNA follows: TGTGCCAGCAGAGCCGACGGGACAGGGCCTTTTTACGAGCAGTACTTC.

The chain links TRBV19 to TRBJ1-1, with no clear D. Trimming pared 3 bases from V and 0 bases from J, leaving 11 bases between. The germline V gene encodes CDR1 LNHDA and CDR2 SQIVND (reference sequence). The CDR3 spans 15 residues. The CDR3 region has the DNA TGTGCCAGTAGTATTTCAGGCACTATGAACACTGAAGCTTTCTTT. It is translated as CASSISGTMNTEAFF.

The chain links TRBV5-1 to TRBJ2-2; TRBD2 aligns across 12 bases. CDR1 and CDR2 (germline): SGHRS, YFSETQ. The CDR3 is 19 residues long. V lost 0 bases and J lost 1; bases outside the gene matches: 7. In DNA form, the CDR3 reads TGCGCCAGCAGCTTGGGGACTAGCGGGGTGTCTTTGAACACCGGGGAGCTGTTTTTT. This translates into CASSLGTSGVSLNTGELFF. Complete variable domain (other parts from reference TRBV5-1 and TRBJ2-2): KAGVTQTPRYLIKTRGQQVTLSCSPISGHRSVSWYQQTPGQGLQFLFEYFSETQRNKGNFPGRFSGRQFSNSRSEMNVSTLELGDSALYLCASSLGTSGVSLNTGELFFGEGSRLTVL.

This chain connects TRBV7-9 to TRBJ1-1; possibly TRBD1 for D (5 bases). V gave up 5 bases and J gave up 4 bases, with 14 bases separating them. Germline V gives CDR1 SEHNR, CDR2 FQNEAQ (reference sequence). The CDR3 is 14 amino acids. CDR3 in amino acids: CASSGRGRGTEAFF. Written as DNA, the CDR3 is TGTGCCAGCAGCGGCCGGGGCCGGGGCACTGAAGCTTTCTTT.

J is TRBJ2-7 and V is TRBV9; 7 bases fit TRBD2. Unmatched junction bases numbered 6, after V lost 3 bases and J lost 0 bases. CDR3 length equals 15 residues. Per the germline V gene, CDR1 is SGDLS and CDR2 is YYNGEE. The CDR3 protein is CASSAVGGSSYEQYF. The CDR3 nucleotides read TGTGCCAGCAGCGCTGTGGGGGGGAGCTCCTACGAGCAGTACTTC.

V gene TRBV18 combines with J gene TRBJ1-1; D unresolved. Germline values: CDR1 KGHSH, CDR2 LQKENI. Trimming removed 3 bases at V and 1 base at J, with 12 bases between. This CDR3 spans 15 amino acids. In DNA, the CDR3 is TGTGCCAGCTCACCCTACCGTGCCCCGAACACTGAAGCTTTCTTT. This encodes CASSPYRAPNTEAFF. Full variable domain (rest looked up from reference TRBV18 and TRBJ1-1): NAGVMQNPRHLVRRRGQEARLRCSPMKGHSHVYWYRQLPEEGLKFMVYLQKENIIDESGMPKERFSAEFPKEGPSILRIQQVVRGDSAAYFCASSPYRAPNTEAFFGQGTRLTVV.